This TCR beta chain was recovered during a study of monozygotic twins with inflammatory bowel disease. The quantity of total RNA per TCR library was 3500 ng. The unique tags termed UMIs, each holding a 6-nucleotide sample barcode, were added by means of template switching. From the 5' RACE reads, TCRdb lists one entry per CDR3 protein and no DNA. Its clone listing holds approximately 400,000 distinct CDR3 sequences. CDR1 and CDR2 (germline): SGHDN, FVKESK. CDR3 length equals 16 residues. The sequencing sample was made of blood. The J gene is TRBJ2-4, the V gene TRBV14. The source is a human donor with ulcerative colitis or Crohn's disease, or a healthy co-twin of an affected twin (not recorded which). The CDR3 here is CASSQDKLGPLNIQYF.